One sample yielded the 25 T cell receptor beta chains listed below, sequenced in a study of cytomegalovirus exposure and HLA in healthy donors. Amplification used 60 Vbeta primers and 13 Jbeta primers. Sequencing used immunoSEQ multiplex PCR; TCRdb keeps in-frame clones, though not all of them. The table lists more than 65,000 clones, roughly 74% of them singletons, with roughly 11% in the top ten. Sequencing input: PBMCs. The receptors shown here come from a woman aged 55-70 years in good health and CMV-seropositive.

This clone rates as medium-sized (0.01 to 0.1%). The rearrangement links TRBV6-1 to TRBJ2-6, with TRBD1 matching over 8 bases. The V segment lost 3 bases and the J segment 0 bases; nucleotides outside the gene matches: 7. In germline, CDR1 is MNHNS, CDR2 SASEGT. The CDR3 loop spans 18 amino acids. The CDR3 protein is CASSERTGPSSGANVLTF. The CDR3 DNA is TGTGCCAGCAGTGAGAGGACAGGGCCTTCCTCTGGGGCCAACGTCCTGACTTTC.

This clone was detected once. The CDR3 bases are TGTGCCAGCTCACCCGGCACGGGCAGGGGGCGAGGTGACTATGGCTACACCTTC. Its protein product is CASSPGTGRGRGDYGYTF. The chain joins TRBV18 to TRBJ1-2, with TRBD1 matching 8 bases. The ends lost 3 bases at V and 3 bases at J; junction bases unmatched: 15. This CDR3 has 18 residues. The germline CDR1 and CDR2 sequences are KGHSH and LQKENI.

The chain recombines TRBV2 with TRBJ1-1, with D perhaps matching TRBD1 (6 bases). Trimming pared 6 bases from V and 6 bases from J, leaving 17 bases between. The CDR3 loop spans 14 amino acids. Germline V lookup: CDR1 SNHLY, CDR2 FYNNEI. CDR3 sequence reads: CASRFGQITSEAFF. The CDR3 region has the DNA TGTGCCAGCAGATTCGGACAGATTACTTCTGAAGCTTTCTTT. Complete variable domain (other parts from reference TRBV2 and TRBJ1-1): EPEVTQTPSHQVTQMGQEVILRCVPISNHLYFYWYRQILGQKVEFLVSFYNNEISEKSEIFDDQFSVERPDGSNFTLKIRSTKLEDSAMYFCASRFGQITSEAFFGQGTRLTVV.

This chain links TRBV29-1 with TRBJ2-5; the D gene is possibly TRBD2 (5 bases). The DNA end lines up better with TRBJ2-7; the J call may be wrong. The germline CDR1 and CDR2 sequences are SQVTM and ANQGSEA. The CDR3 sequence is 13 residues long. The chain's CDR3 is CSVGVGPGNEQYF. The CDR3, as DNA: TGCAGCGTTGGAGTGGGCCCGGGGAACGAGCAGTACTTC.

The chain recombines TRBV5-6 with TRBJ2-7, with D tentatively TRBD1 (6 bases). Germline lookup yields CDR1 SGHDT and CDR2 YYEEEE. There are 15 residues in the CDR3. Trimming stripped 1 base from V and 2 bases from J, with 13 bases between. For the CDR3, the DNA is TGTGCCAGCAGCTTGAATCCAGGGGCACCCTACGAGCAGTACTTC. Protein sequence: CASSLNPGAPYEQYF.

The chain carries TRBV10-3 and TRBJ1-2; 8 positions agree with TRBD1. The V gene end was trimmed by 4 bases and the J gene end by 8 bases; junction bases not matched to a gene: 6. The CDR3 has 13 amino acids. The V gene's germline CDR1 is ENHRY and CDR2 SYGVKD. Here the CDR3 reads CAISGLQGGGYTF. In nucleotides, the CDR3 is TGTGCCATCAGTGGACTACAGGGGGGAGGCTACACCTTC.

The chain joins TRBV5-5 to TRBJ1-5; 7 positions agree with TRBD1. Germline CDR1 SGHKS, CDR2 YYEKEE (reference sequence). CDR3 length: 15 amino acids. Germline trimming cut 3 bases from V and 10 bases from J; bases unmatched to any gene: 13. The CDR3 loop is CASSSDRASVSPQHF. CDR3 coding DNA: TGTGCCAGCAGCTCTGACAGGGCCTCGGTAAGTCCCCAGCATTTT.

The genes are TRBV5-1 and TRBJ2-7; D call uncertain. The germline V gene encodes CDR1 SGHRS and CDR2 YFSETQ. The CDR3 contains 13 residues. V was pared by 0 bases and J by 3 bases, with 7 bases between. In nucleotides, the CDR3 is TGCGCCAGCAGCTTGGGGCTTAACTACGAGCAGTACTTC. It yields the protein CASSLGLNYEQYF.

This chain connects TRBV6-6 to TRBJ2-4; a weak D match, TRBD1 (6 bases). Trimming cost V 6 bases and J 0 bases, with 15 bases left between them. From germline, CDR1 is MNHNY and CDR2 SVGAGI (reference sequence). The CDR3 sequence is 16 residues long. The CDR3 loop reads CASSHRDTPAKNIQYF. The CDR3 nucleotides read TGTGCCAGCAGCCACCGGGACACCCCAGCCAAAAACATTCAGTACTTC.

This clone was detected a few times. DNA for the CDR3: TGTGCCAGCAGCCCGGCAGGGGTATTTGGGACCGGGGAGCTGTTTTTT. Translation: CASSPAGVFGTGELFF. J is TRBJ2-2 and V is TRBV7-9; perhaps TRBD1 as D (6 bases). This CDR3 contains 16 residues. Germline CDR1 reads SEHNR; CDR2 reads FQNEAQ (reference sequence). Trimming took 5 bases from V and 5 from J, leaving 18 bases between them.

The V and J genes are TRBV7-9 and TRBJ2-5; 7 positions agree with TRBD1. Per germline, CDR1 SEHNR and CDR2 FQNEAQ (reference sequence). V lost 5 bases to trimming and J lost 2 bases; unmatched junction nucleotides: 5. This CDR3 contains 14 residues. CDR3 sequence reads: CASSPDRAQETQYF. As DNA, the CDR3 is TGTGCCAGCAGCCCAGACAGGGCTCAAGAGACCCAGTACTTC.

V and J are TRBV10-3 and TRBJ2-1, with 9 positions matching TRBD2. CDR3 length: 16 amino acids. Germline trimming cut 3 bases from V and 7 bases from J; bases unmatched to any gene: 10. Germline-derived CDR1 and CDR2 are ENHRY and SYGVKD. The CDR3 DNA sequence: TGTGCCATCAGTGATGGCTTGGCGGGGGGGCTAAATGAGCAGTTCTTC. It is translated as CAISDGLAGGLNEQFF.

This clone was seen a single time. This chain joins TRBV11-3 and TRBJ2-1, with TRBD2 matching over 10 bases. Germline V gene data show CDR1 as SGHNT and CDR2 as YENEEA. The CDR3 is made up of 15 amino acids. J was trimmed by 4 bases and V by 3 bases; bases with no gene match: 3. For the CDR3, the DNA is TGTGCCAGCAGCTTTAGCGGGGGGTTGTACAATGAGCAGTTCTTC. Protein product: CASSFSGGLYNEQFF. The full variable domain, completed using reference TRBV11-3 and TRBJ2-1, is EAGVVQSPRYKIIEKKQPVAFWCNPISGHNTLYWYLQNLGQGPELLIRYENEEAVDDSQLPKDRFSAERLKGVDSTLKIQPAELGDSAVYLCASSFSGGLYNEQFFGPGTRLTVL.

This chain connects TRBV7-2 to TRBJ1-5; the D is unclear. The ends were cut back, 5 bases at V and 3 bases at J, with 8 bases in the middle. This CDR3 comprises 13 residues. Germline CDR1 reads SGHTA; CDR2 reads FQGNSA. Here the CDR3 DNA reads TGTGCCAGCAGCATGGACTACAATCAGCCCCAGCATTTT. It specifies CASSMDYNQPQHF.

The genes are TRBV27 and TRBJ2-1; no clear D. Germline loops: CDR1 MNHEY, CDR2 SMNVEV (reference sequence). V was clipped by 6 bases and J by 0 bases, with 12 bases between them. The CDR3 covers 15 residues. This CDR3 is CASSSLESSYNEQFF. The CDR3 bases are TGTGCCAGCAGCTCACTCGAGAGCTCCTACAATGAGCAGTTCTTC.

V gene TRBV5-1 combines with J gene TRBJ1-2, with a possible D match to TRBD1 (5 bases). In germline, CDR1 is SGHRS, CDR2 YFSETQ. V was pared by 4 bases and J by 7 bases, with 17 bases between. This CDR3 contains 14 residues. Here the CDR3 reads CASSAQGLGAGYTF. DNA for the CDR3: TGCGCCAGCAGCGCTCAGGGACTCGGGGCTGGCTACACCTTC.

The CDR3 here is CASSLARADEQYF. CDR3 DNA sequence: TGCGCCAGCAGCTTGGCCAGGGCCGACGAGCAGTACTTC. The chain carries TRBV5-1 and TRBJ2-7; tentative D call: TRBD1 (5 bases). CDR3 length: 13 amino acids. CDR1 and CDR2 from the germline V gene are SGHRS and YFSETQ. V gave up 0 bases and J gave up 5 bases, with 9 bases separating them.

This chain connects TRBV25-1 to TRBJ1-5; weak D call: TRBD1 (5 bases). The CDR3 is 12 residues long. Trimming took 11 bases from V and 2 from J, leaving 10 bases between them. From germline, CDR1 is MGHDK and CDR2 SYGVNS. In nucleotides, the CDR3 is TGTGCCTGCCCGGGGGGCAATCAGCCCCAGCATTTT. This encodes CACPGGNQPQHF.

This rearrangement joins TRBV5-4 to TRBJ2-3, with TRBD1 as a possible D gene (6 bases). Per the germline V gene, CDR1 is SGHNT and CDR2 is YYREEE (reference sequence). The CDR3 length is 15 residues. Trimming removed 2 bases from V and 1 base from J, with 11 bases in between. The CDR3 spells CASSFKQGGTDTQYF. CDR3 sequence (DNA): TGTGCCAGCAGCTTCAAACAGGGTGGCACAGATACGCAGTATTTT.

The chain joins TRBV5-1 to TRBJ1-1, with 8 bases fitting TRBD1. CDR3 length equals 13 residues. Looked up from germline, CDR1 is SGHRS and CDR2 is YFSETQ. Losses at the gene ends were 4 bases for V and 3 bases for J; bases not matched to a gene: 2. CDR3 sequence (DNA): TGCGCCAGCAGCCCGGGACAGGACACTGAAGCTTTCTTT. It yields the protein CASSPGQDTEAFF.

The chain combines TRBV9 with TRBJ1-5; possible D gene TRBD1, 5 bases. V lost 3 bases and J lost 6, with 16 bases in between. The CDR3 length is 15 residues. CDR1 SGDLS and CDR2 YYNGEE come from the germline V gene. The CDR3 loop reads CASSEAGLRGQPQHF. Written as DNA, the CDR3 is TGTGCCAGCAGCGAAGCCGGCCTAAGGGGTCAGCCCCAGCATTTT.

The chain carries TRBV9 and TRBJ2-5, with 8 nucleotides matching TRBD2. Trimming at V came to 2 bases and at J to 3 bases, leaving 3 bases not matched to a gene. The germline V gene has CDR1 SGDLS and CDR2 YYNGEE. The CDR3 runs to 14 residues. In DNA, the CDR3 is TGTGCCAGCAGCGTCGGGACTAGTAAAGAGACCCAGTACTTC. Amino acids: CASSVGTSKETQYF.

This clone has more than one count but fewer than ten. The chain recombines TRBV4-1 with TRBJ1-1; D uncertain. CDR1 and CDR2 (germline): MGHRA, YSYEKL. The CDR3 length is 13 residues. V lost 1 base, J lost 4 bases, and 7 bases lay in between. The CDR3 DNA follows: TGCGCCAGCAGCCAAGGTCAGGCCACTGAAGCTTTCTTT. It translates to CASSQGQATEAFF.

Concerning this clone: A read error is likely, as this CDR3 ends without the conserved phenylalanine or tryptophan. This chain connects TRBV6-6 to TRBJ2-3; 9 bases are a match to TRBD1. V was pared by 6 bases and J by 0 bases, with 7 bases of the junction left unmatched. Germline CDR1 MNHNY, CDR2 SVGAGI (reference sequence). This CDR3 region has 16 residues. CDR3 sequence reads: CASSPLQGASTDTQYV. The CDR3 DNA reads TGTGCCAGCAGCCCGTTACAGGGGGCAAGCACAGATACGCAGTATGTT.

The chain recombines TRBV19 with TRBJ1-5; no clear D. The V end was cut by 0 bases, the J end by 7 bases, with 16 bases between. The germline V gene has CDR1 LNHDA and CDR2 SQIVND (reference sequence). The CDR3 sequence is 16 residues long. The CDR3 DNA sequence: TGTGCCAGTAGTATAGATCGGACTGGGTACTTGCAGCCCCAGCATTTT. It specifies CASSIDRTGYLQPQHF.